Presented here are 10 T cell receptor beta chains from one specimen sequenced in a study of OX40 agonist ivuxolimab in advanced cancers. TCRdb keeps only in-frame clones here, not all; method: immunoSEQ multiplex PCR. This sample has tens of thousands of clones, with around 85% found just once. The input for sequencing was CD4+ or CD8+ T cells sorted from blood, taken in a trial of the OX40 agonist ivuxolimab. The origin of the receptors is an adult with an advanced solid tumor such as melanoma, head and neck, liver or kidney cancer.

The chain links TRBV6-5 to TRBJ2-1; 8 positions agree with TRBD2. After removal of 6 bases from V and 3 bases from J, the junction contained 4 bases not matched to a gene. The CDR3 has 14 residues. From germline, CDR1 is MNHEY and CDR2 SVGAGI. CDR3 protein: CASRAGVSYNEQFF. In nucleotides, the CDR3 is TGTGCCAGCAGAGCGGGGGTCAGCTACAATGAGCAGTTCTTC.

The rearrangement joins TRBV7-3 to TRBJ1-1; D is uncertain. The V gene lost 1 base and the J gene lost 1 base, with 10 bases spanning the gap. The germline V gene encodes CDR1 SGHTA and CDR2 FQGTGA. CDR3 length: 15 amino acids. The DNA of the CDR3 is TGTGCCAGCAGCTTAAGCCCGGGATCGAACACTGAAGCTTTCTTT. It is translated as CASSLSPGSNTEAFF.

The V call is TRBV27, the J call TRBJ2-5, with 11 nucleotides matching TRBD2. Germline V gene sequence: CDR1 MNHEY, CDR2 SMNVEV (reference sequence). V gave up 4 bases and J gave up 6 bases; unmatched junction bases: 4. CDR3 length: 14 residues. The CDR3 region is CASSSSGGPKTQYF. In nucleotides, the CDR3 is TGTGCCAGCAGTTCTAGCGGGGGGCCGAAGACCCAGTACTTC.

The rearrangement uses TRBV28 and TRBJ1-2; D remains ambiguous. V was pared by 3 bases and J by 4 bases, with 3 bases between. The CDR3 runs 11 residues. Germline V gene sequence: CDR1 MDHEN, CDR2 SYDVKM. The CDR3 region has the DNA TGTGCCAGCAGTTTGCTCTATGGCTACACCTTC. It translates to CASSLLYGYTF.

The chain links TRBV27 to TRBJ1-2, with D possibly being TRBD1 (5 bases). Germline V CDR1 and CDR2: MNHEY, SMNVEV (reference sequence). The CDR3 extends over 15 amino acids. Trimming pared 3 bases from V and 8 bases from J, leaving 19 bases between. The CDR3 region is CASSFARGPTGGYTF. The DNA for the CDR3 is TGTGCCAGCAGTTTCGCTCGGGGACCTACGGGGGGCTACACCTTC.

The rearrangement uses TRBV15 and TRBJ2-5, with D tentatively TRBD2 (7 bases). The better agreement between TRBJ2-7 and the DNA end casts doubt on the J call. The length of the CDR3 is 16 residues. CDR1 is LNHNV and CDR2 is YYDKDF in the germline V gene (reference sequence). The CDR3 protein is CATSRILGGPTYEQYF. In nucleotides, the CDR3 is TGTGCCACCAGCAGAATTTTGGGGGGGCCAACTTACGAGCAGTACTTC.

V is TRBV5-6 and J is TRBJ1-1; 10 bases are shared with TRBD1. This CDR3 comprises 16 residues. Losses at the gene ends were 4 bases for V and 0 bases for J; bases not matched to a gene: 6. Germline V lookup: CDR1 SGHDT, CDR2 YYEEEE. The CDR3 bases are TGTGCCAGCAGCCATAGGACAGGGGGAATGAACACTGAAGCTTTCTTT. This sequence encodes CASSHRTGGMNTEAFF. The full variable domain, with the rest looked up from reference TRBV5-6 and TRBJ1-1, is DAGVTQSPTHLIKTRGQQVTLRCSPKSGHDTVSWYQQALGQGPQFIFQYYEEEERQRGNFPDRFSGHQFPNYSSELNVNALLLGDSALYLCASSHRTGGMNTEAFFGQGTRLTVV.

The DNA of the CDR3 is TGTGCCAGTAGAAGCTCCCCTCCAGGGAAAGAGACCCAGTACTTC. This translates into CASRSSPPGKETQYF. The V call is TRBV19, the J call TRBJ2-5; tentatively, D is TRBD1 (5 bases). This CDR3 is 15 amino acids long. The V gene lost 6 bases and the J gene lost 3 bases, with 17 bases spanning the gap. The germline CDR1 and CDR2 sequences are LNHDA and SQIVND (reference sequence).

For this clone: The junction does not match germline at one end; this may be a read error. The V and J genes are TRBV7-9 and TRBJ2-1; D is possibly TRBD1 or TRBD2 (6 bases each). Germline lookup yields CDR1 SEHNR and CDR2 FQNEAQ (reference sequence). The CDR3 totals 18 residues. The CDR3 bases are TGTGCCAGCAGCTCCGGGTTGACATGGGGGGCATCCTCCAATGAGCAGTTCTTC. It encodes CASSSGLTWGASSNEQFF.

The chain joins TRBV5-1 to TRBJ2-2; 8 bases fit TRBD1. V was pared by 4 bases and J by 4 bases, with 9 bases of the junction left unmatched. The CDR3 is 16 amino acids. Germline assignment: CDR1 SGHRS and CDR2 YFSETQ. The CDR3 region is CASSPRQGTGTGELFF. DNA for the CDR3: TGCGCCAGCAGCCCCAGACAGGGGACGGGCACCGGGGAGCTGTTTTTT.